This paragraph reports one T cell receptor (beta chain). MiXCR, run by TCRdb on the 5' RACE reads, gives a single entry per CDR3 protein. The sample carries fewer than 12,000 distinct CDR3 sequences, over 15% recorded once. The sorted Tregs were CD4+CD25+CD127-/low cells. Trimming took off 6 bases at V and 5 bases at J, with 20 bases between the two ends. Germline-derived CDR1 and CDR2 are SQVTM and ANQGSEA. The CDR3 contains 15 residues. The sample consisted of Tregs sorted from a lymph node. This chain uses TRBV29-1 with TRBJ2-1, with TRBD2 as a possible D gene (6 bases). The clonotype originates from a female donor with breast cancer. The CDR3: CSVPGEAGHNNEQFF. Written as DNA, the CDR3 is TGCAGCGTCCCTGGGGAGGCGGGCCACAACAATGAGCAGTTCTTC.